The TCR beta chain under discussion was sequenced for a study of shared clonotypes between healthy human individuals. Here immunoSEQ multiplex PCR was the method, and the copy in TCRdb shows in-frame clones only, minus some. Among some 2.3 million clones listed, over 90% were seen once. This CDR3 is built from 15 residues. The V end was cut by 1 base, the J end by 5 bases, with 14 bases between. CDR1 and CDR2 (germline): KGHSH, LQKENI. The sample comprised naive CD4+ T cells from PBMCs. Sample subset: CD45RA+ positively selected. J is TRBJ2-5 and V is TRBV18; D gene ambiguous. This receptor was identified in a man younger than 35 in good health. Some clones in this sample may be carry-over from other donors' samples. The CDR3 DNA is TGTGCCAGCTCACCACTCCATACAGCCCAGGAGACCCAGTACTTC. Translation: CASSPLHTAQETQYF.